The T cell receptor beta chain under discussion was sequenced for a study of blood T cell repertoires in COVID-19. For the study at large: Samples taken during acute and convalescent COVID-19 were collected in the United States, Italy and Spain.

In the original workflow: Estimates of nucleated cell counts were drawn from the amplification of reference gene primers. Libraries were prepared by immunoSEQ multiplex PCR; TCRdb keeps only in-frame clonotypes and omits some of them. For V, J and clone size, that table is used; D and trimming come from the DNA. The sample contains approximately 69,000 clones, roughly 76% of which appear only once. Source material: peripheral blood. The receptor was derived from an older woman with acute or convalescent COVID-19.

Here the CDR3 reads CASSLRPGGTNTEAFF. The CDR3 nucleotides are TGTGCCAGTTCCCTCCGCCCAGGGGGCACGAACACTGAAGCTTTCTTT. This chain links TRBV19 with TRBJ1-1, with 8 bases lining up with TRBD1. The CDR3 has 16 amino acids. The germline gives CDR1 LNHDA, CDR2 SQIVND (reference sequence). V gave up 8 bases and J gave up 1 base; unmatched junction bases: 12.